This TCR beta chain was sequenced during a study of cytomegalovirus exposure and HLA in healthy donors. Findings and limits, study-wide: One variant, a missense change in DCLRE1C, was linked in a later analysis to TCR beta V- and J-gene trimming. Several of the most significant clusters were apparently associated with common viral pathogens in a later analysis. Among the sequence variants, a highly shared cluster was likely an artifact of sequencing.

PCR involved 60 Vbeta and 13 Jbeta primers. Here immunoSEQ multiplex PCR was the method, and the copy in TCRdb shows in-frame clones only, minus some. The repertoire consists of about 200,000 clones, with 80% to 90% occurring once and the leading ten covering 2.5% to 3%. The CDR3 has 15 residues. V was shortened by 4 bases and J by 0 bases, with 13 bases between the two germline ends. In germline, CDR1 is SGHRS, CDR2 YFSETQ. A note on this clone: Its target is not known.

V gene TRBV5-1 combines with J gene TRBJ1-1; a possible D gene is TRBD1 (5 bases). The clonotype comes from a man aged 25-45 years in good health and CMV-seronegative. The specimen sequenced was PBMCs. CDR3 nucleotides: TGCGCCAGCAGCGGAGCGCAGGGCTTGAACACTGAAGCTTTCTTT. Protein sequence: CASSGAQGLNTEAFF.